This T cell receptor (beta chain) is from a study of shared clonotypes between healthy human individuals. Measured with immunoSEQ multiplex PCR; TCRdb has only the in-frame clones, and not every one. The table shows 2 million or so clones, with approximately 94% occurring only once. Note on this clone: Its antigen is still unknown.

Germline CDR1 is ENHRY and CDR2 is SYGVKD. Trimming pared 0 bases from V and 2 bases from J, leaving 11 bases between. This CDR3 has 15 residues. Study observations and caveats: Genetic and exposure-history diversity was limited by the few donors.

Naive CD8 cells lacked CD45RO and underwent positive selection for CCR7, leaving out terminally differentiated effector memory CD45RA+ cells. The sequencing input was naive CD8+ T cells sorted from blood. The genes are TRBV10-3 and TRBJ2-7, with D maybe TRBD2 (6 bases). This receptor was taken from a man aged 18 to 35 in good health. DNA for the CDR3: TGTGCCATCAGTGAGTCCACCCCGGGGGCCTACGAGCAGTACTTC. Translated, it gives CAISESTPGAYEQYF.